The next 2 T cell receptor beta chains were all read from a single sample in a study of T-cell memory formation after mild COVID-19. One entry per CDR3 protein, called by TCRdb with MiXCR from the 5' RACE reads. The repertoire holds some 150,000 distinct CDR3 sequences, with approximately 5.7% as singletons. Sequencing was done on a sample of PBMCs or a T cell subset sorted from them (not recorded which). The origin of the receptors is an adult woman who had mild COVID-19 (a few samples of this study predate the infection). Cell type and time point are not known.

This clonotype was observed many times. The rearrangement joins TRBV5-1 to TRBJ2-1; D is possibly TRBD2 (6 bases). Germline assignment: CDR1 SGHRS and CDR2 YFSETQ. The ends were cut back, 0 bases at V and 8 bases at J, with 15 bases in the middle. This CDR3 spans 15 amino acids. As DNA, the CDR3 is TGCGCCAGCAGCTTGGTTCCTCGGAGGGGCGATGAGCAGTTCTTC. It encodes CASSLVPRRGDEQFF.

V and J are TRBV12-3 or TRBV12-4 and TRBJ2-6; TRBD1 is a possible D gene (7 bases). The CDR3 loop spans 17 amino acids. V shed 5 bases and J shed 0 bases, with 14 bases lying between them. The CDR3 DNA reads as TGTGCCAGCAGTCCCCAGGGGGGAGTCTCTGGGGCCAACGTCCTGACTTTC. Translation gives CASSPQGGVSGANVLTF.